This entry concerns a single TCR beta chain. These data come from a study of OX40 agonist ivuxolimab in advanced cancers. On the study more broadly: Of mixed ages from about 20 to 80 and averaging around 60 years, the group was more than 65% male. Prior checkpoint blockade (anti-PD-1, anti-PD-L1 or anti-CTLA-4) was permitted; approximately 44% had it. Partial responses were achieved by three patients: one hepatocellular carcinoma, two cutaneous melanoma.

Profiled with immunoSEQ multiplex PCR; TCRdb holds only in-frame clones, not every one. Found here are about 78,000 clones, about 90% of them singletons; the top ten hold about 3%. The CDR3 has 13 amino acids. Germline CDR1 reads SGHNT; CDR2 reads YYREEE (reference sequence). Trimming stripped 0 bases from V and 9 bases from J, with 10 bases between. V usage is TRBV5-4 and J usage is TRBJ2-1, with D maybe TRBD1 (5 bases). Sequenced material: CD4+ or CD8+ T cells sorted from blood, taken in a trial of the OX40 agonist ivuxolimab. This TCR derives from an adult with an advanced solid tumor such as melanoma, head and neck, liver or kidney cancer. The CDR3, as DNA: TGTGCCAGCAGCTTGGAGGGGTCCACTGAGCAGTTCTTC. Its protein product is CASSLEGSTEQFF.